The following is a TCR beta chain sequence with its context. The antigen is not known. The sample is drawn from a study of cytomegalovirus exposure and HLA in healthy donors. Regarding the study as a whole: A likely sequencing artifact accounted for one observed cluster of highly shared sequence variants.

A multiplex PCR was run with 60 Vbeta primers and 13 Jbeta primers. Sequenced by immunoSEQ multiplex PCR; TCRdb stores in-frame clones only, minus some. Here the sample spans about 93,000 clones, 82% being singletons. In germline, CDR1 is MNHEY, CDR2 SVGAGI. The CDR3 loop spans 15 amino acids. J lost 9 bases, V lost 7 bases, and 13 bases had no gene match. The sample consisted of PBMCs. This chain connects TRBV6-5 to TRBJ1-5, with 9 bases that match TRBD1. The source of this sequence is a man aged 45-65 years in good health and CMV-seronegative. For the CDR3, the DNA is TGTGCCAGCAAGAGGGCGGGACAGGGAGAGAGGCCCCAGCATTTT. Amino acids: CASKRAGQGERPQHF.